The clone carrying this TCR beta chain was detected only once. The record originates from a study of shared T cell receptors in the human thymus. Profiled with immunoSEQ multiplex PCR; TCRdb holds only in-frame clones, not every one. The data contain about 380,000 clones, approximately 95% of them singletons. Sequenced input: thymocytes. The sequence came from a human donor.

The CDR3 nucleotides read TGTGCCATCAGTGAGTCGAGGCACGGAGGGAAGACCCAGTACTTC. Protein product: CAISESRHGGKTQYF. The chain is built from TRBV10-3 and TRBJ2-5; a weak D match, TRBD2 (6 bases). The CDR3 contains 15 residues. V lost 0 bases and J lost 6, with 14 bases in between. The germline V gene encodes CDR1 ENHRY and CDR2 SYGVKD.